The T cell receptor (beta chain) under discussion was sequenced for a study of blood T cell repertoires in COVID-19. About the research overall: Samples taken during acute and convalescent COVID-19 were collected in the United States, Italy and Spain. Sources were T cells, B-cell-depleted T cells, or PBMCs; the material itself was cDNA or gDNA.

Authors' analysis steps: Amplifying reference gene primers gave estimates of nucleated cell counts. Some clones are missing from TCRdb's copy, which holds only in-frame ones; the method was immunoSEQ multiplex PCR. The V and J calls and clone size come from that table; D and trimming were worked out from the DNA. The profile shows 250,000 to 350,000 clones, about nine tenths of them singletons. The Seattle patients, enrolled during active infection, were followed longitudinally. V lost 8 bases and J lost 4; bases outside the gene matches: 4. The CDR3 has 13 residues. Per the germline V gene, CDR1 is MNHEY and CDR2 is SMNVEV (reference sequence).

This sequence originates from a woman in her twenties or thirties with COVID-19, enrolled during active disease. This sequence joins TRBV27 and TRBJ2-7; 11 bases fit TRBD2. Material for sequencing was peripheral blood. The CDR3 here is CASAGTSGYEQYF. Here the CDR3 DNA reads TGTGCCAGCGCCGGGACTAGCGGATACGAGCAGTACTTC.